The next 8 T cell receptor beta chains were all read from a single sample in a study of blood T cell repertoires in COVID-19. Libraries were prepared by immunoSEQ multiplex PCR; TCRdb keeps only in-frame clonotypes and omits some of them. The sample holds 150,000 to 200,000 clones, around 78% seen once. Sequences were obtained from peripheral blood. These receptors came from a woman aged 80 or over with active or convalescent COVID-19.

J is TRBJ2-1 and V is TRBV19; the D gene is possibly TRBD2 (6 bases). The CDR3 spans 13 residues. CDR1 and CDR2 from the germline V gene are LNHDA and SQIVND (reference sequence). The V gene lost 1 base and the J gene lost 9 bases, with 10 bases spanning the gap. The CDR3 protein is CASSIGGVGEQFF. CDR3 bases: TGTGCCAGTAGTATAGGGGGGGTTGGTGAGCAGTTCTTC.

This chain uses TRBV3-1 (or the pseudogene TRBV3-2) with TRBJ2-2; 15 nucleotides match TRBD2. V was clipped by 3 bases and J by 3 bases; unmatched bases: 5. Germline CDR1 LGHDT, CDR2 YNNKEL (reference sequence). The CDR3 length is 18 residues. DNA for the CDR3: TGTGCCAGCAGCCAGGCCGGGACTAGCGGGGGGTACACCGGGGAGCTGTTTTTT. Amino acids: CASSQAGTSGGYTGELFF.

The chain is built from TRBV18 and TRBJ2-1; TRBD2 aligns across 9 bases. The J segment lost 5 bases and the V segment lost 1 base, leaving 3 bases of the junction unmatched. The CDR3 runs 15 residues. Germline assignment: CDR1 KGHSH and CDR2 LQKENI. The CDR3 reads CASSPLRGGDNEQFF. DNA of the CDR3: TGTGCCAGCTCACCACTGCGGGGGGGAGACAATGAGCAGTTCTTC. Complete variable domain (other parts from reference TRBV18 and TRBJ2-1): NAGVMQNPRHLVRRRGQEARLRCSPMKGHSHVYWYRQLPEEGLKFMVYLQKENIIDESGMPKERFSAEFPKEGPSILRIQQVVRGDSAAYFCASSPLRGGDNEQFFGPGTRLTVL.

The CDR3: CASRGGTTTFEQYF. The CDR3, as DNA: TGTGCCAGCAGGGGCGGGACTACCACCTTCGAGCAGTACTTC. The rearrangement links TRBV7-2 to TRBJ2-7, with TRBD2 identical over 7 bases. The CDR3 has 14 amino acids. Germline assignment: CDR1 SGHTA and CDR2 FQGNSA. V shed 6 bases and J 6 bases; nucleotides not matched to a gene: 11.

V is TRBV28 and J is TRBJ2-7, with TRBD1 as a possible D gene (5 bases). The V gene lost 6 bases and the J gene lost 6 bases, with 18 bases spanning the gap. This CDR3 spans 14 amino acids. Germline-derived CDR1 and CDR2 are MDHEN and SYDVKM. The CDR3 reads CASSPFRVSGEQYF. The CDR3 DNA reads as TGTGCCAGCAGCCCTTTCAGGGTGTCGGGCGAGCAGTACTTC.

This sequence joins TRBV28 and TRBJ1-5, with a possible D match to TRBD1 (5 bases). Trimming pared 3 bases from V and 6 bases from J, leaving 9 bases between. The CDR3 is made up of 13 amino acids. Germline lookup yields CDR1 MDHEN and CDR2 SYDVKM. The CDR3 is CASSLGRSQPQHF. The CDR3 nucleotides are TGTGCCAGCAGTTTGGGGCGGAGTCAGCCCCAGCATTTT.

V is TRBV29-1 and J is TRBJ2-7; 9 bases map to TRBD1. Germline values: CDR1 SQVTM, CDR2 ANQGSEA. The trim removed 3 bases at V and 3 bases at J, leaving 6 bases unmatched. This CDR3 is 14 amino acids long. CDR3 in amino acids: CSVDSGQGIYEQYF. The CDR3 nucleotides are TGCAGCGTTGATTCGGGACAGGGTATCTACGAGCAGTACTTC.

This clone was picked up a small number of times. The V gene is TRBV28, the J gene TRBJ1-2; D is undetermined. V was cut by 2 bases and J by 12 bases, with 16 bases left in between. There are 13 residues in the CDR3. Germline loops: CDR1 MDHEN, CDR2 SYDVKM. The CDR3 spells CASSLRVDEGHTF. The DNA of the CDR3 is TGTGCCAGCAGTTTACGGGTCGACGAGGGCCACACCTTC.